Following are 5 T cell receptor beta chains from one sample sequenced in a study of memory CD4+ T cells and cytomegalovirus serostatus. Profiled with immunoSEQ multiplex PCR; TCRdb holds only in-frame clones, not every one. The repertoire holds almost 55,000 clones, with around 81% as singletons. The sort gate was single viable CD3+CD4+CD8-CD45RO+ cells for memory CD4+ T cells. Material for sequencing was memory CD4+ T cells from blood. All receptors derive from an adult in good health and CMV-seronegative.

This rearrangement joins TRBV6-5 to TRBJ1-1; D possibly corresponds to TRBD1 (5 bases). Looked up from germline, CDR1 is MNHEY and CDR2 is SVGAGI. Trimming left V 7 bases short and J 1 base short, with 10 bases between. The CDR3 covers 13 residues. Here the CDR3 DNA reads TGTGCCAGCACCCGGGGGGGGAACACTGAAGCTTTCTTT. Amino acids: CASTRGGNTEAFF.

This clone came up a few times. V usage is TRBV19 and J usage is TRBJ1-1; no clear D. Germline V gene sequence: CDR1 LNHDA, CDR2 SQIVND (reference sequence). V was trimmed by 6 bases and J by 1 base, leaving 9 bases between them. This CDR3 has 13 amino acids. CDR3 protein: CASRREANTEAFF. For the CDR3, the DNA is TGTGCCAGTAGGCGGGAAGCGAACACTGAAGCTTTCTTT.

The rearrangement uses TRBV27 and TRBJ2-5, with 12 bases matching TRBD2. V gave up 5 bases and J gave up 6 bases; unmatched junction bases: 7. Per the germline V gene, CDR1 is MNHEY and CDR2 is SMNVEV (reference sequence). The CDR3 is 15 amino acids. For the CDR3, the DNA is TGTGCCAGCAGTCCGCTAGCGGGAGGGCCAAAGACCCAGTACTTC. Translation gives CASSPLAGGPKTQYF.

In DNA, the CDR3 is TGTGCCAGCAGTCAATCCGGACGGCAGAACTATGGCTACACCTTC. Encoded protein: CASSQSGRQNYGYTF. V is TRBV28 and J is TRBJ1-2, with D unresolved. Germline V lookup: CDR1 MDHEN, CDR2 SYDVKM. V was pared by 5 bases and J by 2 bases, with 15 bases between. This CDR3 region has 15 residues.

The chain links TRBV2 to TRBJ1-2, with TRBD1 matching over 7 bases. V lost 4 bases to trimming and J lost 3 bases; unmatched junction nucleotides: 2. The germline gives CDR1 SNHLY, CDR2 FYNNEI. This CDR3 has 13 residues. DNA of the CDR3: TGTGCCAGCAGTGGACAGGGTTACTATGGCTACACCTTC. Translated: CASSGQGYYGYTF.